Listed below are T cell receptor beta chains from one sample, sequenced in a study of T cell responses to AZD1222 COVID-19 vaccine. TCRdb keeps only in-frame clones here, not all; method: immunoSEQ multiplex PCR. The sample consists of about 180,000 clones, approximately 94% of them appearing once. Sequencing used peripheral blood, obtained 28 days after the second AZD1222 dose. The receptors originated from an adult who received the AZD1222 COVID-19 vaccine. CDR3s include the opening cysteine and the closing phenylalanine or tryptophan. Each record gives: clone size, J gene, D gene, V gene, CDR3 protein, CDR3 DNA. A D gene is named only where the DNA matches it firmly. Size values are once, few and many counts, or a class for expanded clones, and some rows have none.

size: -
J: TRBJ2-4
D: TRBD2
V: TRBV4-1
CDR3: CASSPPGLAGGGNIQYF
DNA: TGCGCCAGCAGCCCCCCGGGACTAGCGGGAGGGGGGAACATTCAGTACTTC

size: -
J: TRBJ2-7
D: -
V: TRBV10-3
CDR3: CAISVGLGGSYEQYF
DNA: TGTGCCATCAGTGTTGGGCTAGGGGGCTCCTACGAGCAGTACTTC

size: once
J: TRBJ2-3
D: TRBD2
V: TRBV6-5
CDR3: CASSLPGGGTQYF
DNA: TGTGCCAGCAGTTTACCGGGAGGGGGTACGCAGTATTTT

size: -
J: TRBJ2-3
D: -
V: TRBV11-2
CDR3: CASSLGPSRYRADTQYF
DNA: TGTGCCAGCAGCTTAGGGCCCTCTCGATACAGGGCGGATACGCAGTATTTT

size: -
J: TRBJ1-1
D: -
V: TRBV30
CDR3: CAWSVGRANTEAFF
DNA: TGTGCCTGGAGTGTAGGACGGGCGAACACTGAAGCTTTCTTT

size: -
J: TRBJ1-1
D: -
V: TRBV5-5
CDR3: CASSYLEMNTEAFF
DNA: TGTGCCAGCAGCTATTTAGAGATGAACACTGAAGCTTTCTTT

size: -
J: TRBJ1-1
D: -
V: TRBV7-9
CDR3: CASSLAETHNTEAFF
DNA: TGTGCCAGCAGCTTAGCGGAGACACATAACACTGAAGCTTTCTTT

size: -
J: TRBJ1-1
D: TRBD1
V: TRBV6-2/TRBV6-3
CDR3: CASSPGTAHTEAFF
DNA: TGTGCCAGCAGCCCCGGGACAGCCCACACTGAAGCTTTCTTT

size: -
J: TRBJ2-3
D: -
V: TRBV6-5
CDR3: CASIRTGRRTDTQYF
DNA: TGTGCCAGCATCCGCACGGGGAGGCGCACAGATACGCAGTATTTT

size: -
J: TRBJ1-1
D: -
V: TRBV25-1
CDR3: CASRTIGATEAFF
DNA: TGTGCCAGCAGGACCATTGGAGCCACTGAAGCTTTCTTT

size: -
J: TRBJ2-5
D: -
V: TRBV12-3/TRBV12-4
CDR3: CASRRDSKETQYF
DNA: TGTGCCAGCAGGCGGGACAGTAAAGAGACCCAGTACTTC

size: -
J: TRBJ2-2
D: -
V: TRBV28
CDR3: CASSLYRESNTGELFF
DNA: TGTGCCAGCAGTTTATACAGGGAGTCGAACACCGGGGAGCTGTTTTTT

size: -
J: TRBJ2-3
D: -
V: TRBV9
CDR3: CASSVVLGGSTDTQYF
DNA: TGTGCCAGCAGCGTAGTACTTGGGGGAAGCACAGATACGCAGTATTTT

size: -
J: TRBJ2-7
D: -
V: TRBV7-2
CDR3: CASSLGTNSYEQYF
DNA: TGTGCCAGCAGCTTAGGGACCAATTCCTACGAGCAGTACTTC

size: -
J: TRBJ2-7
D: TRBD2
V: TRBV7-9
CDR3: CASSSSGTAYEQYF
DNA: TGTGCCAGCAGCTCTAGCGGGACGGCCTACGAGCAGTACTTC

size: -
J: TRBJ1-5
D: TRBD1
V: TRBV18
CDR3: CASSPITGQGNQPQHF
DNA: TGTGCCAGCTCACCCATAACGGGACAGGGTAATCAGCCCCAGCATTTT

size: -
J: TRBJ2-1
D: TRBD1
V: TRBV9
CDR3: CASAPRDRASQQNEQFF
DNA: TGTGCCAGCGCCCCCCGGGACAGGGCCTCTCAACAAAATGAGCAGTTCTTC

size: -
J: TRBJ1-1
D: -
V: TRBV12-3/TRBV12-4
CDR3: CASRVLNTEAFF
DNA: TGTGCCAGCAGGGTCTTGAACACTGAAGCTTTCTTT

size: -
J: TRBJ1-6
D: -
V: TRBV18
CDR3: CASSPNRVNSPLHF
DNA: TGTGCCAGCTCACCCAACAGGGTCAATTCACCCCTCCACTTT

size: -
J: TRBJ2-3
D: TRBD2
V: TRBV5-5
CDR3: CASSLTGLAGDTDTQYF
DNA: TGTGCCAGCAGCTTGACCGGACTAGCGGGGGACACAGATACGCAGTATTTT

size: -
J: TRBJ1-6
D: -
V: TRBV3-1/TRBV3-2
CDR3: CASSPPRDSWFHF
DNA: TGTGCCAGCAGCCCCCCCCGGGACTCCTGGTTCCACTTT

size: -
J: TRBJ2-3
D: -
V: TRBV9
CDR3: CASSVSLRQPDTQYF
DNA: TGTGCCAGCAGCGTAAGCCTCAGACAACCAGATACGCAGTATTTT

size: -
J: TRBJ1-5
D: -
V: TRBV2
CDR3: CASSVGRGGNQPQHF
DNA: TGTGCCAGCAGTGTGGGGAGGGGTGGCAATCAGCCCCAGCATTTT

size: -
J: TRBJ2-2
D: -
V: TRBV7-9
CDR3: CASQRGTQNTGELFF
DNA: TGTGCCAGCCAAAGGGGTACTCAAAACACCGGGGAGCTGTTTTTT

size: -
J: TRBJ2-7
D: TRBD2
V: TRBV6-5
CDR3: CASSLTSEYSYEQYF
DNA: TGTGCCAGCAGCCTCACTAGCGAATACTCCTACGAGCAGTACTTC

size: -
J: TRBJ2-1
D: TRBD2
V: TRBV6-5
CDR3: CASSPSGELYNEQFF
DNA: TGTGCCAGCAGTCCCAGCGGGGAGCTATACAATGAGCAGTTCTTC

size: -
J: TRBJ1-6
D: -
V: TRBV5-6
CDR3: CASSLERGRSPLHF
DNA: TGTGCCAGCAGCTTGGAGAGAGGGAGATCACCCCTCCACTTT